One and the same sample provided the 24 T cell receptor beta chains below, sequenced in a study of blood T cell repertoires in COVID-19. Only in-frame clones appear in the TCRdb table, and some are missing; sequencing was by immunoSEQ multiplex PCR. Of some 220,000 clones listed, roughly four fifths are singletons. Sequencing was carried out using peripheral blood. The source is a woman aged 55-70 years with acute or convalescent COVID-19.

The V gene is TRBV12-5, the J gene TRBJ2-1, with D possibly matching TRBD2 (6 bases). This CDR3 is 13 amino acids long. The germline CDR1 and CDR2 sequences are LGHNT and FRNRAP. Trimming took 6 bases from V and 2 from J, leaving 8 bases between them. The CDR3 region is CASGRGTYNEQFF. CDR3 coding DNA: TGTGCTAGTGGCCGCGGGACCTACAATGAGCAGTTCTTC.

J is TRBJ1-1 and V is TRBV6-2 or TRBV6-3; the match to TRBD1 covers 7 bases. After removal of 4 bases from V and 7 bases from J, the junction contained 9 bases not matched to a gene. The CDR3 is 14 residues long. Germline CDR1 is MNHEY and CDR2 is SVGEGT. The CDR3 protein is CASSSPDRILEAFF. CDR3 coding DNA: TGTGCCAGCAGTTCCCCGGACAGGATCCTTGAAGCTTTCTTT.

The chain employs TRBV13 and TRBJ1-2; 8 bases align to TRBD1. Germline CDR1 reads PRHDT; CDR2 reads FYEKMQ (reference sequence). The CDR3 length is 15 residues. V lost 5 bases, J lost 8 bases, and 13 bases stayed unmatched. The CDR3 DNA sequence: TGTGCCAGCAGCCCTCGATACAGGGGGGAAAGGGGCTACACCTTC. Protein sequence: CASSPRYRGERGYTF.

The chain carries TRBV2 and TRBJ1-2; a possible D gene is TRBD1 (6 bases). V was pared by 5 bases and J by 8 bases, with 21 bases between. Germline loops: CDR1 SNHLY, CDR2 FYNNEI. The CDR3 runs to 15 residues. Here the CDR3 reads CASSNGQRHGEGYTF. The CDR3 DNA reads as TGTGCCAGCAGTAACGGACAGCGGCACGGGGAAGGCTACACCTTC.

V and J are TRBV3-1 (or the pseudogene TRBV3-2) and TRBJ2-7; D not resolved. The CDR3 contains 14 residues. The V and J ends lost 0 bases and 6 bases respectively, with 12 bases between them. Germline assignment: CDR1 LGHDT and CDR2 YNNKEL (reference sequence). CDR3 bases: TGTGCCAGCAGCCAAGATCCCTTGAGACTCGAGCAGTACTTC. Translation gives CASSQDPLRLEQYF.

This clone was detected many times. The chain combines TRBV3-1 (or the pseudogene TRBV3-2) with TRBJ2-7, with 10 bases identical to TRBD2. The CDR3 extends over 16 amino acids. Germline V gene lookup returns CDR1 LGHDT and CDR2 YNNKEL (reference sequence). V lost 4 bases to trimming and J lost 2 bases; unmatched junction nucleotides: 8. DNA of the CDR3: TGTGCCAGCAGCCCGACCCGGACTAGCGGCCCCTACGAGCAGTACTTC. This codes for CASSPTRTSGPYEQYF.

This clone appeared once. The chain combines TRBV4-1 with TRBJ1-3; D uncertain. CDR1 is MGHRA and CDR2 is YSYEKL in the germline V gene. There are 15 residues in the CDR3. V dropped 1 base and J dropped 6 bases, with 13 bases sitting between them. The CDR3 DNA reads TGCGCCAGCAGCCAAGTCATAGGGAGTAAAAACACCATATATTTT. This encodes CASSQVIGSKNTIYF.

Only a few counts were recorded for this clone. The rearrangement uses TRBV19 and TRBJ1-1, with a tentative D call TRBD1 (5 bases). V was cut by 9 bases and J by 2 bases, with 16 bases left in between. CDR3 length: 14 residues. CDR1 and CDR2 (germline): LNHDA, SQIVND (reference sequence). The CDR3: CASFRQNPNTEAFF. The CDR3 nucleotides are TGTGCCAGCTTCAGACAGAATCCTAACACTGAAGCTTTCTTT.

The rearrangement links TRBV20-1 to TRBJ2-1; 8 nucleotides match TRBD2. J lost 2 bases, V lost 3 bases, and 3 bases had no gene match. The CDR3 runs 14 residues. Germline V gene sequence: CDR1 DFQATT, CDR2 SNEGSKA (reference sequence). In DNA, the CDR3 is TGCAGTGCTAGTCGGCGGGGGGCCTACAATGAGCAGTTCTTC. Translated, it gives CSASRRGAYNEQFF.

Turning to this clone: The same CDR3 also results from other DNA sequences found in this sample. V gene TRBV9 combines with J gene TRBJ1-3; 8 nucleotides align to TRBD1. Germline CDR1 and CDR2: SGDLS and YYNGEE. There are 16 residues in the CDR3. With V trimmed by 0 bases and J by 0 bases, 2 bases remained unmatched. The CDR3 DNA reads TGTGCCAGCAGCGTAGGACAGGGGAGCTCTGGAAACACCATATATTTT. Protein product: CASSVGQGSSGNTIYF.

About this clone itself: The germline gene is not matched at one end of the junction; a read error may be the cause. V usage is TRBV20-1 and J usage is TRBJ1-1, with D maybe TRBD1 (5 bases). The CDR3 length is 10 residues. Germline-derived CDR1 and CDR2 are DFQATT and SNEGSKA (reference sequence). The CDR3 reads CSASRVGGVF. The CDR3 region has the DNA TGCAGTGCTAGTAGGGTGGGAGGGGTCTTT.

The V and J genes are TRBV5-1 and TRBJ2-3; 11 nucleotides align to TRBD2. The V and J ends lost 4 bases and 1 base, in that order; junction bases with no gene match: 5. The CDR3 contains 16 residues. The germline CDR1 and CDR2 sequences are SGHRS and YFSETQ. As DNA, the CDR3 is TGCGCCAGCAGCCTGACGACTAGCGGGGGCACAGATACGCAGTATTTT. Translation: CASSLTTSGGTDTQYF.

The chain employs TRBV12-3 or TRBV12-4 and TRBJ2-7, with 10 bases identical to TRBD2. V trimming: 6 bases; J trimming: 4 bases; junction bases outside the gene matches: 0. The CDR3 extends over 12 amino acids. CDR3 in amino acids: CASRGLAYEQYF. CDR3 nucleotide sequence: TGTGCCAGCAGGGGACTAGCGTACGAGCAGTACTTC.

V gene TRBV5-1 combines with J gene TRBJ2-2, with 8 bases fitting TRBD1. Germline trimming cut 1 base from V and 7 bases from J; bases unmatched to any gene: 15. From germline, CDR1 is SGHRS and CDR2 YFSETQ. The CDR3 extends over 18 amino acids. Here the CDR3 reads CASSLRPGAGGAGGELFF. CDR3 bases: TGCGCCAGCAGCTTGAGGCCTGGGGCAGGGGGCGCTGGCGGGGAGCTGTTTTTT.

V gene TRBV12-3 or TRBV12-4 combines with J gene TRBJ1-6; possible D gene TRBD1, 6 bases. The CDR3 contains 13 residues. V gave up 6 bases and J gave up 7 bases, with 10 bases separating them. The CDR3 DNA sequence: TGTGCCAGCAGGCCCGGACAGAATTCACCCCTCCACTTT. Translating gives CASRPGQNSPLHF.

The chain combines TRBV7-6 with TRBJ2-5; D is possibly TRBD1 (6 bases). The V gene's germline CDR1 is SGHVS and CDR2 FNYEAQ. The CDR3 length is 16 residues. V lost 7 bases to trimming and J lost 3 bases, with 21 bases between them. The CDR3 nucleotides are TGTGCCAGCACCATCGCAACGGGACAACTAAAAGAGACCCAGTACTTC. Its translation is CASTIATGQLKETQYF.

The chain uses TRBV7-9 and TRBJ1-2, with 10 bases lining up with TRBD1. Germline-derived CDR1 and CDR2 are SEHNR and FQNEAQ (reference sequence). The CDR3 covers 14 residues. J was trimmed by 6 bases and V by 5 bases; bases with no gene match: 6. The CDR3 DNA is TGTGCCAGCAGCGCTATTGGGACAGGGGATGGCTACACCTTC. This encodes CASSAIGTGDGYTF.

This clone was counted once. The chain links TRBV19 to TRBJ2-2; 9 bases agree with TRBD2. CDR1 LNHDA and CDR2 SQIVND come from the germline V gene (reference sequence). V trimming: 5 bases; J trimming: 5 bases; junction bases outside the gene matches: 6. The CDR3 sequence is 15 residues long. In nucleotides, the CDR3 is TGTGCCAGTAGTCGTCCTAGCGGGGAAACCGGGGAGCTGTTTTTT. Encoded protein: CASSRPSGETGELFF.

The chain links TRBV4-1 to TRBJ2-7; D uncertain. CDR1 is MGHRA, CDR2 YSYEKL, per germline. V lost 1 base and J 2 bases, leaving 15 bases between the germline ends. CDR3 length equals 16 residues. The CDR3 nucleotides are TGCGCCAGCAGCCAAGCCCCCTTGGCAGTTACCTACGAGCAGTACTTC. This sequence encodes CASSQAPLAVTYEQYF.

V usage is TRBV3-1 (or the pseudogene TRBV3-2) and J usage is TRBJ1-2; no firm D call. Germline CDR1 is LGHDT and CDR2 is YNNKEL (reference sequence). The CDR3 spans 15 residues. V was shortened by 1 base and J by 0 bases, with 9 bases between the two germline ends. CDR3 protein: CASSQVGATNYGYTF. As DNA, the CDR3 is TGTGCCAGCAGCCAAGTCGGAGCAACTAACTATGGCTACACCTTC.

The gene calls are TRBV7-2 and TRBJ1-3; no clear D gene. V dropped 4 bases and J dropped 1 base, with 14 bases sitting between them. This CDR3 contains 16 residues. From germline, CDR1 is SGHTA and CDR2 FQGNSA. The CDR3 here is CASSYYQKASGNTIYF. CDR3 nucleotides: TGTGCCAGCAGCTACTATCAGAAGGCATCTGGAAACACCATATATTTT.

The genes are TRBV29-1 and TRBJ2-3; TRBD1 agrees at 10 bases. The CDR3 runs to 15 residues. The V segment lost 7 bases and the J segment 8 bases; nucleotides outside the gene matches: 15. Looked up from germline, CDR1 is SQVTM and CDR2 is ANQGSEA. The CDR3 nucleotides read TGCAGCGCACGGACAGGGGGTTTTCAAAGAGGTACGCAGTATTTT. It translates to CSARTGGFQRGTQYF.

V is TRBV27 and J is TRBJ2-7; D is perhaps TRBD1 (9 bases). The CDR3 runs to 16 residues. Trimming removed 5 bases at V and 2 bases at J, with 19 bases between. In germline, CDR1 is MNHEY, CDR2 SMNVEV (reference sequence). The CDR3 DNA sequence: TGTGCCAGCAGTCCGGGGGGGACAGGGAGACCCTACGAGCAGTACTTC. Its protein is CASSPGGTGRPYEQYF.

The chain links TRBV30 to TRBJ1-2, with no clear D. The CDR3 has 13 residues. CDR1 and CDR2 from the germline V gene are GTSNPN and SVGIG (reference sequence). V was cut by 1 base and J by 6 bases, with 12 bases left in between. The CDR3 reads CAWSAFVRDGYTF. CDR3 coding DNA: TGTGCCTGGAGTGCTTTTGTGAGGGATGGCTACACCTTC.